Listed here are 12 T cell receptor beta chains from one sample, sequenced in a study of Graves' ophthalmopathy and Graves' hyperthyroidism. The authors amplified TCR beta CDR3 regions, and they did so from RNA transcripts for repertoire sequencing. HTBI primers were employed in first-round RT-PCR, then a second-round multiplex PCR followed. TCRdb re-derived calls from the multiplex PCR reads in MiXCR, one entry per CDR3 protein. This table holds about 230,000 distinct CDR3 sequences, about 46% found once. The sequenced sample consisted of peripheral blood. These receptor sequences come from an adult man with Graves' ophthalmopathy.

This clonotype was seen more than once but under ten times. The rearrangement uses TRBV5-4 and TRBJ2-2, with D hard to call. There are 12 residues in the CDR3. Germline lookup yields CDR1 SGHNT and CDR2 YYREEE (reference sequence). V lost 2 bases and J 8 bases, leaving 7 bases between the germline ends. Here the CDR3 reads CASSFFLGELFF. CDR3 coding DNA: TGTGCCAGCAGCTTTTTTCTGGGGGAGCTGTTTTTT.

The genes are TRBV10-3 and TRBJ1-2; D perhaps matches TRBD1 (6 bases). V was cut by 3 bases and J by 9 bases, with 20 bases left in between. The CDR3 has 15 amino acids. The germline V gene encodes CDR1 ENHRY and CDR2 SYGVKD. The DNA of the CDR3 is TGTGCCATCAGTGAAGGGACTTTCCACAGGGTGCGCTACACCTTC. Encoded protein: CAISEGTFHRVRYTF.

The V and J genes are TRBV18 and TRBJ1-6; 7 nucleotides match TRBD1. The CDR3 is made up of 15 amino acids. Per germline, CDR1 KGHSH and CDR2 LQKENI. J was trimmed by 10 bases and V by 0 bases; bases with no gene match: 6. DNA of the CDR3: TGTGCCAGCTCACCACCACAGGGGAGGGTGTCACCCCTCCACTTT. This encodes CASSPPQGRVSPLHF. Supplemented by reference TRBV18 and TRBJ1-6, the full variable domain reads NAGVMQNPRHLVRRRGQEARLRCSPMKGHSHVYWYRQLPEEGLKFMVYLQKENIIDESGMPKERFSAEFPKEGPSILRIQQVVRGDSAAYFCASSPPQGRVSPLHFGNGTRLTVT.

The chain links TRBV18 to TRBJ2-5; D is unclear. Germline V CDR1 and CDR2: KGHSH, LQKENI. The V end was cut by 3 bases, the J end by 4 bases, with 3 bases between. The CDR3 is 11 residues long. In nucleotides, the CDR3 is TGTGCCAGCTCACCCATAGAGACCCAGTACTTC. Its protein product is CASSPIETQYF.

This clonotype was observed a handful of times. This chain links TRBV10-3 with TRBJ2-7; D gene ambiguous. The germline V and J ends were trimmed by 0 bases and 6 bases, with 12 bases remaining between them. The CDR3 is 14 amino acids. Germline lookup yields CDR1 ENHRY and CDR2 SYGVKD. The CDR3 spells CAISESMVLIEQYF. The CDR3 coding sequence is TGTGCCATCAGTGAGTCGATGGTTCTGATCGAGCAGTACTTC.

This clonotype was counted between two and nine times. The V call is TRBV7-3, the J call TRBJ2-5; the D gene is possibly TRBD2 (5 bases). The germline CDR1 and CDR2 sequences are SGHTA and FQGTGA. This CDR3 has 15 residues. Trimming removed 2 bases at V and 2 bases at J, with 12 bases between. Here the CDR3 DNA reads TGTGCCAGCAGCTTACCGTCGGGAAAACAAGAGACCCAGTACTTC. As protein: CASSLPSGKQETQYF.

This clonotype came up a few times. The CDR3: CASSASTGGYNSPLHF. The CDR3 DNA reads as TGTGCCAGCAGCGCCTCGACAGGGGGGTATAATTCACCCCTCCACTTT. The rearrangement joins TRBV9 to TRBJ1-6, with 9 bases identical to TRBD1. The CDR3 is 16 residues long. Germline V gives CDR1 SGDLS, CDR2 YYNGEE. The trim removed 3 bases at V and 4 bases at J, leaving 5 bases unmatched.

This clonotype was seen a few times. The chain uses TRBV25-1 and TRBJ2-5; D may correspond to TRBD1 or TRBD2 (5 bases each). This CDR3 has 14 amino acids. In germline, CDR1 is MGHDK, CDR2 SYGVNS. With 5 bases removed from V and 3 bases from J, the gap between germline ends came to 13 bases. The CDR3 sequence is CASSLVQGEETQYF. The CDR3 DNA sequence: TGTGCCAGCAGTTTAGTGCAGGGAGAAGAGACCCAGTACTTC.

This clonotype has only a few counts. The chain recombines TRBV5-1 with TRBJ2-7; no definite D call. The CDR3 extends over 14 amino acids. From germline, CDR1 is SGHRS and CDR2 YFSETQ. V shed 5 bases and J shed 3 bases, with 15 bases lying between them. Here the CDR3 reads CASRSGASNYEQYF. CDR3 bases: TGCGCCAGCAGGTCTGGAGCGTCAAACTACGAGCAGTACTTC.

The genes are TRBV20-1 and TRBJ2-5, with D possibly being TRBD1 or TRBD2 (5 bases each). From germline, CDR1 is DFQATT and CDR2 SNEGSKA (reference sequence). Trimming took 2 bases from V and 3 from J, leaving 10 bases between them. The CDR3 contains 13 residues. The CDR3 reads CSARQGAEETQYF. CDR3 nucleotide sequence: TGCAGTGCTAGACAGGGAGCCGAAGAGACCCAGTACTTC.

This sequence joins TRBV7-9 and TRBJ2-7; D may be TRBD2 (6 bases). The end of the DNA fits TRBJ2-1 better, so the J call may be wrong. The germline gives CDR1 SEHNR, CDR2 FQNEAQ (reference sequence). The CDR3 consists of 14 residues. The CDR3 reads CASSLVLGGAEQFF. Here the CDR3 DNA reads TGTGCCAGCAGCTTAGTGCTGGGCGGGGCTGAGCAGTTCTTC.

This clonotype was found a few times. CDR3 loop: CASSEPWDRSSGNTIYF. In DNA, the CDR3 is TGCGCCAGCAGTGAGCCCTGGGACCGGAGCTCTGGAAACACCATATATTTT. The rearrangement joins TRBV10-2 to TRBJ1-3; a weak D match, TRBD1 (5 bases). Germline V gives CDR1 WSHSY, CDR2 SAAADI. V lost 2 bases to trimming and J lost 0 bases, with 14 bases between them. This CDR3 is built from 17 residues.